This TCR beta chain was retrieved from a study of T cell repertoires in cytomegalovirus infection. Study at large: CMV epitopes, recently identified HLA-C-restricted and well-studied HLA-B-restricted, were used. Carrying CMV and the relevant HLA type showed in public TCR beta signatures.

General study points: CMV carriers with the relevant HLA were identified by cumulative public TCR beta family frequency. The response measured ex vivo was dominated by TCR beta clonotypes (HLA-C-restricted and CMV-specific).

This CDR3 comprises 13 residues. The germline V gene encodes CDR1 MNHEY and CDR2 SVGAGI. Trimming shortened V by 4 bases and J by 2 bases, and 8 bases separated the two germline ends. TCRdb passed the reads through MiXCR, listing each CDR3 protein once. The sample carries approximately 770,000 distinct CDR3 sequences, roughly 29% recorded once. In this sample, this clonotype turned up a few times. Its antigen is not identified. The sequence was obtained from a human donor in good health (CMV status not recorded). Some clones in this sample may be carry-over from other donors' samples. The sequences come from cultured CD8+ T cells from PBMCs, collected from culture after CMV antigen stimulation. This chain joins TRBV6-5 and TRBJ1-1, with unresolved D. The CDR3 is CASSWDSNTEAFF. The CDR3 nucleotides read TGTGCCAGCAGTTGGGATTCAAACACTGAAGCTTTCTTT.